The T cell receptor beta chain described here comes from a study of CD8+ T cells in alopecia areata. Study overall: Twice a day, 5 to 10 mg of oral tofacitinib was administered to treated patients. Tofacitinib treatment spanned 6 to 18 months, with 6 months off drug afterward.

Those with alopecia areata gave lesional scalp punch biopsies and peripheral blood. PBMC-derived CD4+ and CD8+ T cells were sorted. RNA was isolated and reverse transcribed to cDNA, the sequencing template. Sequencing used immunoSEQ multiplex PCR; TCRdb keeps in-frame clones, though not all of them. The table lists roughly 150,000 clones, 87% of them singletons. CDR1 is SQVTM, CDR2 ANQGSEA, per germline. The V and J ends lost 3 bases and 2 bases respectively, with 10 bases between them. This CDR3 contains 13 residues. The V gene is TRBV29-1, the J gene TRBJ1-2; D possibly corresponds to TRBD1 (6 bases). The receptor was isolated from a human donor with alopecia areata. This sample comprised CD8+ T cells sorted from blood, obtained at week 0. The CDR3 loop is CSVETGENYGYTF. CDR3 DNA sequence: TGCAGCGTTGAGACAGGCGAAAACTATGGCTACACCTTC. Complete variable domain (other parts from reference TRBV29-1 and TRBJ1-2): SAVISQKPSRDICQRGTSLTIQCQVDSQVTMMFWYRQQPGQSLTLIATANQGSEATYESGFVIDKFPISRPNLTFSTLTVSNMSPEDSSIYLCSVETGENYGYTFGSGTRLTVV.